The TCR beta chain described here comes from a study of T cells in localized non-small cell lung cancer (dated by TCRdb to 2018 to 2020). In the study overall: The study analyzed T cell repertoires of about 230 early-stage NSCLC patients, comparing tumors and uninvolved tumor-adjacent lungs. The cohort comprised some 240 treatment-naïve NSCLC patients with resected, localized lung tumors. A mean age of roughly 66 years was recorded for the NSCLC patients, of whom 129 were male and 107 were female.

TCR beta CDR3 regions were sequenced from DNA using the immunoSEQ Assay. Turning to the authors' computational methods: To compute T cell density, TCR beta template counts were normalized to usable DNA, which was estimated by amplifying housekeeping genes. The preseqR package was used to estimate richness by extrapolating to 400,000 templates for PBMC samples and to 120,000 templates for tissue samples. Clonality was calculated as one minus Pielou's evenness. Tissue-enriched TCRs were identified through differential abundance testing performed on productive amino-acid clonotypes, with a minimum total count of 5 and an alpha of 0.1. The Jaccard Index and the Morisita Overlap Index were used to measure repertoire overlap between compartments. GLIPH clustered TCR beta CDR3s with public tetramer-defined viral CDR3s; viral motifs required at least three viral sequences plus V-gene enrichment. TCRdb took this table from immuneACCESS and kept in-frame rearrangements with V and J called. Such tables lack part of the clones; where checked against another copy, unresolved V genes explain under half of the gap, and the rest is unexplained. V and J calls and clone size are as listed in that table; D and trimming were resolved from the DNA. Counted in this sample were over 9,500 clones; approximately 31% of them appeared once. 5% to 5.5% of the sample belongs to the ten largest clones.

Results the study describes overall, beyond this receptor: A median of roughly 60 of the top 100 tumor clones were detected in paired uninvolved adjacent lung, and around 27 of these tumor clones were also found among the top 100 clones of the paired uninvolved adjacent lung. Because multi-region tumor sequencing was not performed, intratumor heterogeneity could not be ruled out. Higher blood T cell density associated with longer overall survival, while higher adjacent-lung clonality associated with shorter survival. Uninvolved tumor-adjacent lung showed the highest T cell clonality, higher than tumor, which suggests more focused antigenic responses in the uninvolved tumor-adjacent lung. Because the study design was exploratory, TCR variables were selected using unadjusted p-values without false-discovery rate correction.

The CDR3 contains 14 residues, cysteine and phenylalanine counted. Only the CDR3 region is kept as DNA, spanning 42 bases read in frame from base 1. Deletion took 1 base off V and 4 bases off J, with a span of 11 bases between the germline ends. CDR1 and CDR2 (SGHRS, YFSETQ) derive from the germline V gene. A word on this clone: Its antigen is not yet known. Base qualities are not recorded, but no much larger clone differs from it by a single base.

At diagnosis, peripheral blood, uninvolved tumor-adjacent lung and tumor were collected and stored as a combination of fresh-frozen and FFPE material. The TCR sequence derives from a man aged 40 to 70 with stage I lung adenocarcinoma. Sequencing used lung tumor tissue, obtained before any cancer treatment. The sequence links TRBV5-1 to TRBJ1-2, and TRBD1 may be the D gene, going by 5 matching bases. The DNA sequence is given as TGCGCCAGCAGCTTGAGGGGAGACTCCTATGGCTACACCTTC. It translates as CASSLRGDSYGYTF.